This T cell receptor (beta chain) came from a study of blood T cell repertoires in COVID-19. Study information: The samples span acute and convalescent COVID-19 from the United States, Italy and Spain. T cells, B-cell-depleted T cells, or PBMCs provided the cDNA or gDNA that served as material.

Profiling relied on immunoSEQ multiplex PCR, and the TCRdb table lists in-frame clones only, not all of them. The sample lists about 290,000 clones, approximately 80% occurring once. Germline V gene data show CDR1 as SGHKS and CDR2 as YYEKEE (reference sequence). The CDR3 consists of 14 residues. V was shortened by 3 bases and J by 6 bases, with 14 bases between the two germline ends. The chain couples TRBV5-5 to TRBJ2-3; possibly TRBD2 for D (6 bases). Sequenced: peripheral blood. The sequence was collected from a woman aged 45-65 years with active or convalescent COVID-19. The CDR3 is CASSWEPGEDTQYF. CDR3 DNA sequence: TGTGCCAGCAGCTGGGAACCGGGAGAGGATACGCAGTATTTT.